A single sample is the source of the 2 T cell receptor beta chains below, sequenced in a study of blood T cell repertoires in COVID-19 (dated by TCRdb to between 2020 and 2021). Library preparation employed the immunoSEQ multiplex PCR assay. TCRdb retrieved this table from immuneACCESS and kept in-frame rearrangements only. Not all clones are present; in checked studies, unresolved V genes account for under half, and no reason is known for the remainder. Within this sample are 270,000 or so clones, with around nine tenths of them counted one time only. In total, the top ten clones hold roughly 10% of the sample. Sequenced sample: peripheral blood. The receptors stem from a woman aged 30 to 39 with COVID-19, enrolled during active disease.

In this sample, this clone turned up once. This chain uses TRBV18 with TRBJ1-2; D is possibly TRBD1 (5 bases). From germline, CDR1 is KGHSH and CDR2 LQKENI. This CDR3 has 16 residues. Trimming cost V 4 bases and J 2 bases, with 17 bases left between them. The CDR3: CASSLIRDRDNYGYTF. CDR3 bases: TGTGCCAGCTCACTTATCAGGGATAGAGACAACTATGGCTACACCTTC.

This clone was seen a handful of times. This chain links TRBV2 with TRBJ2-1; D gene uncertain. CDR1 and CDR2 from the germline V gene are SNHLY and FYNNEI. Trimming stripped 5 bases from V and 8 bases from J, with 10 bases between. The CDR3 loop spans 12 amino acids. The CDR3 DNA follows: TGTGCCAGCAGTACTCTGATTCATGAGCAGTTCTTC. Translating gives CASSTLIHEQFF. The variable domain in full, completed from reference TRBV2 and TRBJ2-1, reads EPEVTQTPSHQVTQMGQEVILRCVPISNHLYFYWYRQILGQKVEFLVSFYNNEISEKSEIFDDQFSVERPDGSNFTLKIRSTKLEDSAMYFCASSTLIHEQFFGPGTRLTVL.